Given below is one T cell receptor (beta chain) in context. This entry is derived from a study of blood T cell repertoires in COVID-19. Study context: Both acute and convalescent COVID-19 samples were obtained from the United States, Italy and Spain. The analysed material was cDNA or gDNA that came from T cells, B-cell-depleted T cells, or PBMCs.

Source study methods: It was from reference gene primer amplification that nucleated cell counts were estimated. Here immunoSEQ multiplex PCR was the method, and the copy in TCRdb shows in-frame clones only, minus some. That table supplies the V and J calls and clone size; D and trimming were determined from the DNA. The data contain about 63,000 clones, around 82% of them singletons. The trim removed 3 bases at V and 1 base at J, leaving 10 bases unmatched. The germline CDR1 and CDR2 sequences are LNHDA and SQIVND (reference sequence). The CDR3 extends over 18 amino acids. The chain couples TRBV19 to TRBJ1-1; TRBD1 aligns across 11 bases. Sequencing used peripheral blood. The TCR was taken from a human donor in a cohort sampled during active COVID-19. In DNA form, the CDR3 reads TGTGCCAGTAGTATTTTTTTGCGGACAGGGGGCTCGAACACTGAAGCTTTCTTT. Translation gives CASSIFLRTGGSNTEAFF.